This TCR beta chain derives from a study of beta chain features in type 1 diabetes (dated by TCRdb to the late 2010s). With regard to the full study: Mean age, gender distribution, total cell number and subset yield did not differ between patients and healthy donors. A total of some 100,000,000 sorted cells were examined across all samples, and a strong correlation was observed between cell number per subset and RNA yield. In the study, recently diagnosed type 1 diabetes patients and matched healthy donors were compared on the TCRB repertoires of their sorted circulating CD4+ T cell subsets. Regulatory and stem cell-like memory subsets were isolated from only 8 patients and about eight healthy donors, whereas naive and central memory subsets came from all 28 donors.

All of the isolated RNA was reverse transcribed with the High Capacity cDNA Reverse Transcription Kit, so expressed TCRB transcripts were sequenced. Survey-depth immunoSEQ sequencing was performed on stem cell-like memory T cell samples, with an average of around 970,000 total reads per sample. After sorted cells were lysed in RLT buffer, RNA was extracted with DNase-treated RNeasy Micro or Mini kits, with the choice depending on cell number. Each cell subset was processed on its own to prevent cross-contamination, while patient and healthy donor samples were processed together. The immunoSEQ multiplex PCR was used to amplify TCRB sequences from cDNA, generating 87-bp fragments that spanned the CDR3 region. Sequencing of the amplicons was done on the Illumina HiSeq platform. In the authors' own workflow: Synthetic template baselines were used to correct PCR bias computationally, reads within Hamming distance 2 were collapsed, and singletons that could not be merged were discarded. Reads were aligned against IMGT so that V, D and J genes, CDR3 length and insertions or deletions at six rearrangement sites could be assigned. Within each subset, clonotype counts were normalized to sorted cell number, and only after that were true diversity and Gini coefficients computed with the tcR R package. The overlap coefficient, calculated on TCRB nucleotide sequences, was used to quantify repertoire sharing. The source is immuneACCESS, and TCRdb retained only in-frame sequences with V and J called. Part of the clones is not carried over; for the studies checked, unresolved V genes explain less than half of this, and the remainder is unexplained. Clonal size and the V and J genes are those of that table, whereas D and trimming came from the DNA. This sample is represented by about 110,000 clones; approximately 37% of them were singletons. The ten largest clones take up about 0.063% of the sample.

Germline trimming: 0 bases from V, 2 bases from J; junction bases outside gene matches: 6. CDR1 and CDR2 are drawn from the germline V gene: SGHDT, YYEEEE. Counted from cysteine to phenylalanine, this CDR3 has 17 amino acids. The sequence is cut down to CDR3 DNA, 51 bases in frame from base 1. Each donor gave one peripheral blood draw, approximately 110 mL on average, collected into heparinised tubes. Using a panel that included CD45RO, CCR7, CD25, CD127, CD95 and CD27, naive, central memory, regulatory and stem cell-like memory CD4+ T cells were sorted on a BD FACSAria II. Every sorted population had a purity above 98%. PBMCs were isolated right away by Lymphoprep density gradient centrifugation and were stained directly, without culture. So that batch effects would be minimized, each experiment stained and sorted samples in pairs, pairing one healthy donor with one patient. Notes on this clone: Its binding antigen is unknown. Qualities for individual bases were not recorded, and no much larger clone is one base off.

General study outcomes and caveats: In all four CD4+ subsets, TCRB CDR3 length was moderately but significantly shorter in type 1 diabetes patients. Because cDNA was sequenced instead of genomic DNA, activated cells with high expression could be over-represented, although the groups did not differ in activation or CD3 levels. The naive, central memory and regulatory TCRB repertoires appeared to resemble one another more closely among patients than among healthy donors. Fewer insertions and more nucleotide deletions at VDJ recombination sites were observed in patients with type 1 diabetes, implying thymic rearrangement abnormalities. PCR may preferentially amplify shorter templates, but because patient and control samples were amplified and corrected together, any resulting skew would affect both groups equally. Because the HLA sub-analyses included only small numbers of individuals, any influence of HLA type on TCRB rearrangement was left unresolved.

The source of this sequence is a woman between 18 and 29 years old in good health. The receptor chain draws on TRBV5-6 and TRBJ2-3, with 10 junctional bases fitting TRBD2. Specimen: stem cell memory CD4+ T cells from blood. Sample cell subset or site, as interpreted from the label and publication: stem cell-like memory CD4+ T cells. CDR3 protein: CASSLVVSGRNTDTQYF. The DNA sequence is TGTGCCAGCAGCTTGGTAGTTAGCGGGAGGAACACAGATACGCAGTATTTT.